These 18 T cell receptor beta chains came from one sample sequenced in a study of T cell repertoires in cytomegalovirus infection. TCRdb reprocessed the reads via MiXCR and lists one record per CDR3 protein. Of 400,000 or so distinct CDR3 sequences in the sample, 15% to 20% were seen once. The sample comprised PBMCs. These receptors came from a human donor in good health (CMV status not recorded). Some clones in this sample may be carry-over from other donors' samples.

This clonotype was seen many times. This chain joins TRBV7-2 and TRBJ2-1, with 7 bases fitting TRBD2. CDR3 size: 15 residues. V shed 5 bases and J 6 bases; nucleotides not matched to a gene: 10. Germline CDR1 reads SGHTA; CDR2 reads FQGNSA. CDR3 sequence reads: CASSRDYLPPNEQFF. In nucleotides, the CDR3 is TGTGCCAGCAGCCGGGACTACCTGCCCCCCAATGAGCAGTTCTTC.

A few counts support this clonotype. The gene calls are TRBV7-7 and TRBJ2-5; no reliable D call. Trimming removed 4 bases at V and 1 base at J, with 13 bases between. CDR3 length: 15 residues. Germline V CDR1 and CDR2: SSHAT, FNYEAQ (reference sequence). This CDR3 is CASSSTSGPQETQYF. The CDR3, as DNA: TGTGCCAGCAGCTCCACGTCGGGCCCCCAAGAGACCCAGTACTTC.

The chain carries TRBV28 and TRBJ1-1, with a possible D match to TRBD1 (6 bases). Germline V CDR1 and CDR2: MDHEN, SYDVKM. The V end was cut by 5 bases, the J end by 9 bases, with 10 bases between. The CDR3 loop spans 11 amino acids. CDR3 residues: CASSTTGKAFF. CDR3 sequence (DNA): TGTGCCAGCAGTACCACAGGGAAAGCTTTCTTT. The whole variable domain, remainder taken from reference TRBV28 and TRBJ1-1, is DVKVTQSSRYLVKRTGEKVFLECVQDMDHENMFWYRQDPGLGLRLIYFSYDVKMKEKGDIPEGYSVSREKKERFSLILESASTNQTSMYLCASSTTGKAFFGQGTRLTVV.

The gene calls are TRBV30 and TRBJ2-6; 8 bases are shared with TRBD1. The V gene's germline CDR1 is GTSNPN and CDR2 SVGIG (reference sequence). Trimming took 3 bases from V and 0 from J; bases not matched to a gene: 13. CDR3 length: 19 residues. In nucleotides, the CDR3 is TGTGCCTGGAGGGCCACGGGACAGGCTTTCTCCTCTGGGGCCAACGTCCTGACTTTC. It translates to CAWRATGQAFSSGANVLTF.

This chain joins TRBV20-1 and TRBJ2-3, with 8 bases identical to TRBD1. Germline CDR1 and CDR2: DFQATT and SNEGSKA (reference sequence). V trimming: 2 bases; J trimming: 3 bases; junction bases outside the gene matches: 1. The CDR3 has 13 amino acids. The chain's CDR3 is CSARQGATDTQYF. Here the CDR3 DNA reads TGCAGTGCTAGACAGGGGGCAACAGATACGCAGTATTTT.

This clonotype showed up many times. The genes are TRBV7-2 and TRBJ2-4; D not resolved. The CDR3 has 17 amino acids. Deletions cut 1 base from V and 0 bases from J, with 13 bases between. The V gene's germline CDR1 is SGHTA and CDR2 FQGNSA. CDR3 DNA sequence: TGTGCCAGCAGCTTAGAGAAGGCTATTCGAGCCAAAAACATTCAGTACTTC. Its translation: CASSLEKAIRAKNIQYF.

The V gene is TRBV7-8, the J gene TRBJ2-3; D call uncertain. Germline V gives CDR1 SGHVS, CDR2 FQNEAQ. This CDR3 has 13 residues. With 6 bases removed from V and 7 bases from J, the gap between germline ends came to 14 bases. Here the CDR3 DNA reads TGTGCCAGCAGACAACTGGACGGATATACGCAGTATTTT. Protein product: CASRQLDGYTQYF.

The chain is built from TRBV28 and TRBJ2-2, with D unclear. The V end lost 3 bases, the J end lost 4 bases, and 12 bases lay between the germline ends. The CDR3 runs 15 residues. The V gene's germline CDR1 is MDHEN and CDR2 SYDVKM. DNA for the CDR3: TGTGCCAGCAGTTTTAAAACGGCTGGCACCGGGGAGCTGTTTTTT. It translates to CASSFKTAGTGELFF.

CDR3 residues: CASSSEAGEADTQYF. The CDR3 bases are TGTGCCAGCAGCTCGGAAGCGGGAGAAGCAGATACGCAGTATTTT. The chain carries TRBV5-4 and TRBJ2-3, with 8 bases matching TRBD2. Looked up from germline, CDR1 is SGHNT and CDR2 is YYREEE (reference sequence). V was clipped by 3 bases and J by 4 bases; unmatched bases: 7. The CDR3 loop spans 15 amino acids.

The CDR3 DNA reads as TGTGCCAGCAGCCAGGATCTTTATGAAAAACTGTTTTTT. Its translation: CASSQDLYEKLFF. This chain uses TRBV14 with TRBJ1-4; the D is unclear. The CDR3 has 13 amino acids. CDR1 and CDR2 from the germline V gene are SGHDN and FVKESK. Trimming took off 3 bases at V and 6 bases at J, with 8 bases between the two ends.

Only a few counts were recorded for this clonotype. The chain uses TRBV7-9 and TRBJ1-6; D is possibly TRBD1 (5 bases). The CDR3 extends over 15 amino acids. The germline V gene encodes CDR1 SEHNR and CDR2 FQNEAQ (reference sequence). V gave up 5 bases and J gave up 2 bases, with 10 bases separating them. CDR3 DNA sequence: TGTGCCAGCAGCAAAGAGGGACCCTATAATTCACCCCTCCACTTT. Translating gives CASSKEGPYNSPLHF.

The genes are TRBV20-1 and TRBJ2-1, with 8 bases fitting TRBD2. The V gene end was trimmed by 1 base and the J gene end by 9 bases; junction bases not matched to a gene: 11. CDR1 and CDR2 from the germline V gene are DFQATT and SNEGSKA (reference sequence). The CDR3 contains 15 residues. The CDR3 coding sequence is TGCAGTGCTAGAGCCCCGAGGACTAGCTTTGGTGAGCAGTTCTTC. This translates into CSARAPRTSFGEQFF.

The sample holds a few counts of this clonotype. The gene calls are TRBV7-2 and TRBJ1-5; 7 nucleotides match TRBD1. The CDR3 extends over 15 amino acids. The V gene end was trimmed by 3 bases and the J gene end by 2 bases; junction bases not matched to a gene: 4. Germline V gene data show CDR1 as SGHTA and CDR2 as FQGNSA. CDR3 region: CASSFRQGRNQPQHF. DNA for the CDR3: TGTGCCAGCAGCTTTCGACAGGGCCGCAATCAGCCCCAGCATTTT.

This clonotype was observed a handful of times. V usage is TRBV2 and J usage is TRBJ2-5, with 7 nucleotides matching TRBD1. The CDR3 consists of 11 residues. The germline V gene encodes CDR1 SNHLY and CDR2 FYNNEI. V was clipped by 8 bases and J by 5 bases; unmatched bases: 2. In DNA form, the CDR3 reads TGTGCCAGCCACAGGGGCGAGACCCAGTACTTC. Protein: CASHRGETQYF.

This clonotype was seen at least ten times. V and J are TRBV3-1 and TRBJ1-6; 11 positions agree with TRBD1. CDR3 length: 14 residues. Germline CDR1 reads LGHDT; CDR2 reads YNNKEL (reference sequence). After removal of 4 bases from V and 9 bases from J, the junction contained 2 bases not matched to a gene. CDR3 in amino acids: CASSPGQGGSPLHF. DNA for the CDR3: TGTGCCAGCAGCCCGGGACAGGGGGGTTCACCCCTCCACTTT. The entire variable domain, with the rest obtained from reference TRBV3-1 and TRBJ1-6, is as follows: DTAVSQTPKYLVTQMGNDKSIKCEQNLGHDTMYWYKQDSKKFLKIMFSYNNKELIINETVPNRFSPKSPDKAHLNLHINSLELGDSAVYFCASSPGQGGSPLHFGNGTRLTVT.

This clonotype was picked up many times. The chain joins TRBV7-2 to TRBJ2-5; tentatively, D is TRBD1 (6 bases). There are 14 residues in the CDR3. Trimming cost V 5 bases and J 1 base, with 11 bases left between them. Germline CDR1 is SGHTA and CDR2 is FQGNSA. The CDR3 here is CASSPTGIQETQYF. In nucleotides, the CDR3 is TGTGCCAGCAGCCCCACAGGGATCCAAGAGACCCAGTACTTC.

This clonotype was detected ten times or more. The chain couples TRBV6-5 to TRBJ2-1; 9 bases are a match to TRBD2. This CDR3 contains 16 residues. The germline gives CDR1 MNHEY, CDR2 SVGAGI. The J segment lost 9 bases and the V segment lost 2 bases, leaving 11 bases of the junction unmatched. DNA for the CDR3: TGTGCCAGCAGTTACAGCGGCGGGAGGGGGCGGAGTGAGCAGTTCTTC. Its translation: CASSYSGGRGRSEQFF.

The chain recombines TRBV7-9 with TRBJ2-7; 8 bases are a match to TRBD1. CDR1 is SEHNR, CDR2 FQNEAQ, per germline (reference sequence). V lost 2 bases to trimming and J lost 3 bases; unmatched junction nucleotides: 9. This CDR3 contains 16 residues. The CDR3 sequence: CASSLWGDGQGYEQYF. The CDR3 DNA follows: TGTGCCAGCAGCTTATGGGGCGATGGACAGGGCTACGAGCAGTACTTC.